The 7 T cell receptor beta chains presented below share a single source sample, sequenced in a study of T cells in localized non-small cell lung cancer. Clones were sequenced by immunoSEQ multiplex PCR, and TCRdb holds only the in-frame ones, with some missing. The sample has about 52,000 clones; around three quarters are singletons. The sample in question was PBMCs, obtained before any cancer treatment. These TCRs come from a woman aged 35 to 70 with stage II lung adenocarcinoma.

As for this clone: Germline and junction disagree at one end, which may indicate a read error. The chain links TRBV7-7 to TRBJ1-1, with D uncertain. CDR3 size: 13 residues. CDR1 and CDR2 from the germline V gene are SSHAT and FNYEAQ (reference sequence). The CDR3 sequence: CASSLAWNTEAFF. The CDR3 bases are TGTGCTAGCAGCTTAGCCTGGAACACTGAAGCTTTCTTT.

The chain carries TRBV6-5 and TRBJ1-5, with a possible D match to TRBD1 (5 bases). CDR3 length: 12 residues. V was cut by 6 bases and J by 4 bases, with 7 bases left in between. The germline CDR1 and CDR2 sequences are MNHEY and SVGAGI. In DNA form, the CDR3 reads TGTGCCAGCAGGACAGAGAATCAGCCCCAGCATTTT. Translated: CASRTENQPQHF.

This sequence joins TRBV7-3 and TRBJ1-1; D gene uncertain. Trimming cost V 4 bases and J 2 bases, with 8 bases left between them. Germline V CDR1 and CDR2: SGHTA, FQGTGA. The CDR3 totals 13 residues. The chain's CDR3 is CASSSTGNTEAFF. CDR3 DNA: TGTGCCAGCAGCTCTACCGGTAACACTGAAGCTTTCTTT.

This sequence joins TRBV4-1 and TRBJ1-2; D call uncertain. CDR3 length: 15 amino acids. Germline lookup yields CDR1 MGHRA and CDR2 YSYEKL. Trimming shortened V by 1 base and J by 3 bases, and 12 bases separated the two germline ends. CDR3 in amino acids: CASSQAVRAYYGYTF. The DNA of the CDR3 is TGCGCCAGCAGCCAAGCGGTTAGGGCCTACTATGGCTACACCTTC.

The J gene is TRBJ1-5, the V gene TRBV19; 9 positions agree with TRBD1. V gave up 3 bases and J gave up 0 bases; unmatched junction bases: 3. The CDR3 runs to 16 residues. Germline CDR1 reads LNHDA; CDR2 reads SQIVND (reference sequence). The CDR3 DNA follows: TGTGCCAGTAGTATGGGACAGGGTTATAGCAATCAGCCCCAGCATTTT. Amino acids: CASSMGQGYSNQPQHF.

V and J are TRBV28 and TRBJ2-6; 8 bases are a match to TRBD1. The V segment lost 8 bases and the J segment 0 bases; nucleotides outside the gene matches: 6. CDR1 MDHEN and CDR2 SYDVKM come from the germline V gene. CDR3 length: 16 residues. CDR3 sequence (DNA): TGTGCCAGCGAGACAGGGGCCATCTCTGGGGCCAACGTCCTGACTTTC. It is translated as CASETGAISGANVLTF.

This sequence joins TRBV28 and TRBJ1-4; D is possibly TRBD1 (5 bases). Trimming removed 3 bases from V and 9 bases from J, with 20 bases in between. Germline lookup yields CDR1 MDHEN and CDR2 SYDVKM. There are 16 residues in the CDR3. CDR3 bases: TGTGCCAGCAGTTTTCTGGTGACAGTTGGTTTCAAAAAACTGTTTTTT. It codes for CASSFLVTVGFKKLFF.